Listed here is a single T cell receptor beta chain. The table came from immunoSEQ multiplex PCR; TCRdb's copy has only in-frame clones and leaves some out. There are hundreds of thousands of clones in the sample; roughly 89% occur only once, and 3.5% to 5% lies in the top ten. CDR3 size: 14 residues. V shed 7 bases and J shed 3 bases, with 15 bases lying between them. Germline lookup yields CDR1 MNHEY and CDR2 SVGAGI. This sample was included in a study of blood T cell repertoires in COVID-19. This TCR came from a woman between 25 and 40 years old who had recovered from COVID-19. The chain is built from TRBV6-5 and TRBJ1-2; D might be TRBD1 (6 bases). Sequenced sample: PBMCs or T cells enriched from blood (not recorded which). CDR3 nucleotide sequence: TGTGCCAGCAAGCGGGACAACGGGGACTATGGCTACACCTTC. Encoded protein: CASKRDNGDYGYTF.